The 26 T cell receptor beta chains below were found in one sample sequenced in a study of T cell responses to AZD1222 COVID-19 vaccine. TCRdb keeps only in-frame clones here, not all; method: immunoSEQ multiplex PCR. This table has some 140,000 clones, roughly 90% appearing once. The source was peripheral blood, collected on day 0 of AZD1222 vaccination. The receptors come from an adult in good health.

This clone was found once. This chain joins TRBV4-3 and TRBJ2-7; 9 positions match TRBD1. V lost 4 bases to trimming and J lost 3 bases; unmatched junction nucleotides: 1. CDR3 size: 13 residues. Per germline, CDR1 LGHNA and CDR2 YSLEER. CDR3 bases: TGCGCCAGCAGCCTGGACAGGGGCTACGAGCAGTACTTC. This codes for CASSLDRGYEQYF.

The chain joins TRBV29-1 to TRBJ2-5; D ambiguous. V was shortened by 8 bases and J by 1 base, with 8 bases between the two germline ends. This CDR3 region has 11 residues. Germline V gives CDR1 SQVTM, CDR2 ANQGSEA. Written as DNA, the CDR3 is TGCAGCCTCCGATTCCAAGAGACCCAGTACTTC. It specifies CSLRFQETQYF.

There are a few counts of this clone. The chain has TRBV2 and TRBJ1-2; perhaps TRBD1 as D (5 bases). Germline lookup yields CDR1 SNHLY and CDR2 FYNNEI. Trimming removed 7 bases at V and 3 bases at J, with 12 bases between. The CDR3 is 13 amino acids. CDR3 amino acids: CASTPGGDYGYTF. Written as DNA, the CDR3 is TGTGCCAGCACGCCAGGAGGGGACTATGGCTACACCTTC.

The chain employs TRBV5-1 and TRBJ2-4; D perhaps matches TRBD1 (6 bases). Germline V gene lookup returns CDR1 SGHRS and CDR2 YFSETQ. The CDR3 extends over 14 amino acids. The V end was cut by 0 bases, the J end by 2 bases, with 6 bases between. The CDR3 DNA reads TGCGCCAGCAGCTTGGGGGGGCCCAAAAACATTCAGTACTTC. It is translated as CASSLGGPKNIQYF.

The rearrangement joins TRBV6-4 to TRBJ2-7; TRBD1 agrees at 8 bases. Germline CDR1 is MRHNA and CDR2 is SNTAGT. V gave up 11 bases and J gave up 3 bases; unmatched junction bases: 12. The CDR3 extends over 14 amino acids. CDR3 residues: CAVKNRDRSYEQYF. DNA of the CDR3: TGTGCCGTCAAAAACCGGGACAGGAGCTACGAGCAGTACTTC.

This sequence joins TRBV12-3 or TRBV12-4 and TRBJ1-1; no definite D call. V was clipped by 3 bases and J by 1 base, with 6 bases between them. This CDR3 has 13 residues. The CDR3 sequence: CASSFGSNTEAFF. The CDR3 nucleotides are TGTGCCAGCAGTTTTGGGTCGAACACTGAAGCTTTCTTT.

The CDR3 loop is CASSQDRISGSEAFF. CDR3 bases: TGCGCCAGCAGCCAAGATAGGATATCGGGATCCGAAGCTTTCTTT. The rearrangement links TRBV4-3 to TRBJ1-1; D not certain. With 0 bases removed from V and 8 bases from J, the gap between germline ends came to 16 bases. CDR1 and CDR2 from the germline V gene are LGHNA and YSLEER. This CDR3 has 15 residues.

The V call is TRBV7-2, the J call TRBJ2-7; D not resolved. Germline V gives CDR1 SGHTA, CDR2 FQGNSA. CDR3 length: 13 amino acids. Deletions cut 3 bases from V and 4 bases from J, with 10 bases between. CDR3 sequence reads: CASSFATGYEQYF. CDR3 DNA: TGTGCCAGCAGCTTTGCTACTGGATACGAGCAGTACTTC.

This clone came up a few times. CDR3 coding DNA: TGTGCCAGCACCCCCGGGGCCGCTAGCACAGATACGCAGTATTTT. Amino acid sequence: CASTPGAASTDTQYF. The J gene is TRBJ2-3, the V gene TRBV7-8; D might be TRBD1 or TRBD2, each matching 5 bases. The CDR3 has 15 residues. Germline V CDR1 and CDR2: SGHVS, FQNEAQ. Trimming cost V 7 bases and J 0 bases, with 14 bases left between them. Together with reference TRBV7-8 and TRBJ2-3, the CDR3 gives the full variable domain: GAGVSQSPRYKVAKRGQDVALRCDPISGHVSLFWYQQALGQGPEFLTYFQNEAQLDKSGLPSDRFFAERPEGSVSTLKIQRTQQEDSAVYLCASTPGAASTDTQYFGPGTRLTVL.

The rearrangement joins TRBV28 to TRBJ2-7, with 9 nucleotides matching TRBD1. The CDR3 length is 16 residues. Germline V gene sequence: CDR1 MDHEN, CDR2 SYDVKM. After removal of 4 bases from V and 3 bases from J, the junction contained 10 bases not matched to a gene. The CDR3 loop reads CASSSPGDRGNYEQYF. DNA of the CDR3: TGTGCCAGCAGTTCACCCGGCGACAGGGGGAACTACGAGCAGTACTTC.

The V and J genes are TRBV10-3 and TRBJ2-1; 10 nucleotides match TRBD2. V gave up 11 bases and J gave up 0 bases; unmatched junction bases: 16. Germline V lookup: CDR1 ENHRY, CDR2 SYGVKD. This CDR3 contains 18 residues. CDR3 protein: CAPQGLATLLLSYNEQFF. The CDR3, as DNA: TGTGCCCCCCAGGGACTAGCGACTCTCCTGCTCTCCTACAATGAGCAGTTCTTC.

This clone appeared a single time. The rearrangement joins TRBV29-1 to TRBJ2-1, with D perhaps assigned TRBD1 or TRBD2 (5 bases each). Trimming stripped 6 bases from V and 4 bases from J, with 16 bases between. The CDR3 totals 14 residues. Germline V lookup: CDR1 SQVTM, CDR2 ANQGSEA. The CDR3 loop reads CSVPGPRTYNEQFF. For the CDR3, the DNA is TGCAGCGTCCCGGGACCTAGGACTTACAATGAGCAGTTCTTC.

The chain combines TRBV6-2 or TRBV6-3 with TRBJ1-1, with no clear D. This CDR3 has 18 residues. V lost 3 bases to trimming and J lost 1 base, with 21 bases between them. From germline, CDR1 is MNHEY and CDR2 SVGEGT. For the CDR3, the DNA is TGTGCCAGCAGTTATGAGCGTCGGACCACGATTCAGAACACTGAAGCTTTCTTT. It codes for CASSYERRTTIQNTEAFF.

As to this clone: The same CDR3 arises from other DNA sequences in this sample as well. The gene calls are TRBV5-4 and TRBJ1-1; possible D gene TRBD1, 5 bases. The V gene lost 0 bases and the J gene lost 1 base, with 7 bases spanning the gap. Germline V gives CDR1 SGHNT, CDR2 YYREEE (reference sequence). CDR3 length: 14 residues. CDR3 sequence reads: CASSLAGGNTEAFF. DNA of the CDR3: TGTGCCAGCAGCTTGGCCGGGGGGAACACTGAAGCTTTCTTT.

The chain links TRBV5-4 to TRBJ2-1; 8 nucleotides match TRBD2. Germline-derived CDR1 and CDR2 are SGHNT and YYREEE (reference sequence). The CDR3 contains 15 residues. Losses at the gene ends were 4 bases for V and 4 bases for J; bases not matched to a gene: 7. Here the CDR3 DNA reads TGTGCCAGCAGCGTTACTAGCGGAGATTACAATGAGCAGTTCTTC. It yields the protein CASSVTSGDYNEQFF.

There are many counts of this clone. Here the CDR3 DNA reads TGTGCCAGCAGCTCTTCGACTATTACGACCTACGAGCAGTACTTC. This encodes CASSSSTITTYEQYF. The chain carries TRBV5-4 and TRBJ2-7; D perhaps matches TRBD2 (5 bases). Trimming left V 3 bases short and J 2 bases short, with 15 bases between. Germline values: CDR1 SGHNT, CDR2 YYREEE (reference sequence). This CDR3 is built from 15 residues.

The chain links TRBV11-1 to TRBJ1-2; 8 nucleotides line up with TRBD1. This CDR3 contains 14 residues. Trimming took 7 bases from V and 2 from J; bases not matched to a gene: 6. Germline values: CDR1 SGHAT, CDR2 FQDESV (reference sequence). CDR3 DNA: TGTGCCAGCACCGCGGGACAGGAAAACTATGGCTACACCTTC. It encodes CASTAGQENYGYTF.

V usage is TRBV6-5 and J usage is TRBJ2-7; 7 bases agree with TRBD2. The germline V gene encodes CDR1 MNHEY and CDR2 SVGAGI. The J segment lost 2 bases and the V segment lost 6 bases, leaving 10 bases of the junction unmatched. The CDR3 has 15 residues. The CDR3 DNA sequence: TGTGCCAGCAGCCGGGAGGCGGGCGCAACCTACGAGCAGTACTTC. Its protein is CASSREAGATYEQYF.

CDR3 amino acids: CASSPRTGFQPQDTEAFF. As DNA, the CDR3 is TGTGCCAGCAGCCCCCGGACAGGGTTCCAACCCCAGGACACTGAAGCTTTCTTT. The V call is TRBV5-6, the J call TRBJ1-1, with 8 bases identical to TRBD1. The CDR3 spans 18 residues. Unmatched junction bases numbered 17, after V lost 4 bases and J lost 3 bases. Germline-derived CDR1 and CDR2 are SGHDT and YYEEEE.

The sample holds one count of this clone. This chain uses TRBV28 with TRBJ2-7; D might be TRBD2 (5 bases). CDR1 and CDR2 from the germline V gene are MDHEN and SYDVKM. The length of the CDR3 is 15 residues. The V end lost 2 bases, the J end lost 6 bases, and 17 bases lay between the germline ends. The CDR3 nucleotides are TGTGCCAGCAGTTTAGCGGGTCTAGCTCCCAGCGAGCAGTACTTC. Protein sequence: CASSLAGLAPSEQYF.

In DNA form, the CDR3 reads TGTGCCAGCAGCTTAGCGCCGAGTCAGCCCCAGCATTTT. Protein product: CASSLAPSQPQHF. The rearrangement uses TRBV7-2 and TRBJ1-5; D is ambiguous. V was trimmed by 0 bases and J by 6 bases, leaving 6 bases between them. The CDR3 loop spans 13 amino acids. From germline, CDR1 is SGHTA and CDR2 FQGNSA.

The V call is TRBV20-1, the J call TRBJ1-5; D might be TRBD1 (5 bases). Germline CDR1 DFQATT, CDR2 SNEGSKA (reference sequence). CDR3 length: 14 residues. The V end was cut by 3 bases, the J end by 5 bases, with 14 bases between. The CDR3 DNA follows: TGCAGTGCTAGTCTCGGGACGGTTTATCAGCCCCAGCATTTT. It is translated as CSASLGTVYQPQHF.

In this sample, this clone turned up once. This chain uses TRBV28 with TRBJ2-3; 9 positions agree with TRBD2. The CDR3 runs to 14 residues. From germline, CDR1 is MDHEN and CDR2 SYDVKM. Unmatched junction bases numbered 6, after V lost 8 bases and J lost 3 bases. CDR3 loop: CASQLAGRTDTQYF. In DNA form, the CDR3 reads TGTGCCAGCCAGCTAGCGGGGAGAACAGATACGCAGTATTTT.

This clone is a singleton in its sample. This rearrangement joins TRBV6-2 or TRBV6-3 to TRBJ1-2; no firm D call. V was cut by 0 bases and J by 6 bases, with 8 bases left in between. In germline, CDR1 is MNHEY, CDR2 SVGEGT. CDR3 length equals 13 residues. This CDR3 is CASSYSESDGYTF. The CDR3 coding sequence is TGTGCCAGCAGTTACTCGGAATCGGATGGCTACACCTTC.

The CDR3 DNA follows: TGTGCCAGCAGCCCATTTACTACGACAGGAAAAAACTACGAGCAGTACTTC. Translation: CASSPFTTTGKNYEQYF. The chain carries TRBV11-2 and TRBJ2-7; tentatively, D is TRBD1 (6 bases). Germline CDR1 is SGHAT and CDR2 is FQNNGV. Trimming shortened V by 5 bases and J by 3 bases, and 23 bases separated the two germline ends. The CDR3 spans 17 residues.

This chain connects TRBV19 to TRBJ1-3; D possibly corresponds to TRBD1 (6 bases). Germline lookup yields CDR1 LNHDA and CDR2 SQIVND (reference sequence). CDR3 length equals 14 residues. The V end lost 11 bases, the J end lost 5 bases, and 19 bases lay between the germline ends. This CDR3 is CASHLTGTRNTIYF. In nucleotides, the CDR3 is TGTGCCTCCCACCTAACAGGGACGAGAAACACCATATATTTT.